One and the same sample provided the 10 T cell receptor beta chains below, sequenced in a study of vaccination effects on CD4 cells after COVID-19. Under the ViraFEST assay, PBMC were stimulated with viral peptide pools so that antigen-specific CD4+ T cells expanded. Sequencing was performed afterwards. Isolating CD4+ T cells followed approximately 9 days of culture. The participants, recipients of two vaccine doses, got either BNT162b2 or mRNA-1273. The assay was immunoSEQ multiplex PCR, and TCRdb's table has in-frame clones only and misses some. Here the sample spans about 31,000 clones, 60% to 80% being singletons. Antigens of these TCRs are unknown. The source material was CD4+ T cells from PBMCs cultured with HCoV-229E spike peptides, sampled after COVID-19 vaccination. Source of these receptors: a human donor who received a COVID-19 vaccine.

V and J are TRBV5-5 and TRBJ2-7; 9 bases are shared with TRBD1. The CDR3 length is 14 residues. Germline assignment: CDR1 SGHKS and CDR2 YYEKEE (reference sequence). The J segment lost 9 bases and the V segment lost 3 bases, leaving 10 bases of the junction unmatched. CDR3 region: CASSSGTGSRRQYF. The CDR3, as DNA: TGTGCCAGCAGCTCCGGGACAGGGTCCCGTAGGCAGTACTTC.

CDR3 region: CASSEVGFGGSTDTQYF. The CDR3 region has the DNA TGTGCCAGCAGTGAAGTTGGATTCGGGGGGAGCACAGATACGCAGTATTTT. This sequence joins TRBV6-1 and TRBJ2-3; 7 nucleotides line up with TRBD2. Germline loops: CDR1 MNHNS, CDR2 SASEGT. The CDR3 totals 17 residues. V trimming: 1 base; J trimming: 0 bases; junction bases outside the gene matches: 7.

This clone was observed a single time. This chain connects TRBV29-1 to TRBJ1-3; a possible D gene is TRBD1 (6 bases). CDR1 is SQVTM, CDR2 ANQGSEA, per germline. Between the trimmed V and J ends, which lost 7 bases and 4 bases, there was a span of 11 bases. The CDR3 runs to 12 residues. The CDR3 coding sequence is TGCAGCGCCGGGACATCGGGAAACACCATATATTTT. Translation: CSAGTSGNTIYF.

CDR3 protein: CASSGGGRTEAFF. The CDR3 DNA sequence: TGTGCCAGCAGCGGAGGGGGCCGGACTGAAGCTTTCTTT. This chain joins TRBV6-5 and TRBJ1-1, with 7 positions matching TRBD1. CDR1 and CDR2 from the germline V gene are MNHEY and SVGAGI. The CDR3 has 13 residues. The ends lost 6 bases at V and 5 bases at J; junction bases unmatched: 6.

The V gene is TRBV19, the J gene TRBJ2-7; TRBD2 matches 7 bases. Trimming at V came to 3 bases and at J to 1 base, leaving 9 bases not matched to a gene. The germline gives CDR1 LNHDA, CDR2 SQIVND (reference sequence). CDR3 length: 16 amino acids. CDR3 loop: CASSIAAGERSYEQYF. Here the CDR3 DNA reads TGTGCCAGTAGTATCGCGGCGGGAGAGAGGTCCTACGAGCAGTACTTC.

The chain has TRBV5-4 and TRBJ1-1; 7 nucleotides align to TRBD1. CDR3 length equals 14 residues. V lost 3 bases to trimming and J lost 2 bases; unmatched junction nucleotides: 4. CDR1 and CDR2 from the germline V gene are SGHNT and YYREEE (reference sequence). The CDR3 protein is CASSSRDRNTEAFF. As DNA, the CDR3 is TGTGCCAGCAGCTCCCGGGACAGAAACACTGAAGCTTTCTTT.

With regard to this clone: The junction shows a germline mismatch at one end, possibly a read error. The rearrangement joins TRBV5-1 to TRBJ2-3, with 13 bases that match TRBD2. CDR1 is SGHRS and CDR2 is YFSETQ in the germline V gene. The CDR3 is 15 amino acids. The CDR3 nucleotides are TGCACCAGCAGCATGGGACTAGCGGGAATCGATACGCAGTATTTT. This gives the protein CTSSMGLAGIDTQYF.

This chain joins TRBV7-2 and TRBJ2-1, with TRBD1 matching over 10 bases. The V gene's germline CDR1 is SGHTA and CDR2 FQGNSA. This CDR3 has 16 residues. V shed 7 bases and J 7 bases; nucleotides not matched to a gene: 13. The CDR3 is CASILGVGQGRNEQFF. DNA of the CDR3: TGTGCCAGCATCCTAGGTGTGGGACAGGGGAGGAATGAGCAGTTCTTC.

This clone was recorded only once. This chain links TRBV2 with TRBJ2-2; D is uncertain. Trimming pared 9 bases from V and 4 bases from J, leaving 12 bases between. CDR1 and CDR2 from the germline V gene are SNHLY and FYNNEI. This CDR3 is 13 amino acids long. CDR3 residues: CASKLDFTGELFF. The CDR3 region has the DNA TGTGCCAGTAAACTTGATTTCACCGGGGAGCTGTTTTTT.

This clone has only a few counts. This chain connects TRBV7-6 to TRBJ1-2; 10 bases are a match to TRBD1. The J segment lost 3 bases and the V segment lost 4 bases, leaving 5 bases of the junction unmatched. The CDR3 length is 15 residues. Looked up from germline, CDR1 is SGHVS and CDR2 is FNYEAQ. The CDR3 reads CASSSQDRGHYGYTF. CDR3 nucleotide sequence: TGTGCCAGCAGCTCCCAAGACAGGGGGCACTATGGCTACACCTTC.